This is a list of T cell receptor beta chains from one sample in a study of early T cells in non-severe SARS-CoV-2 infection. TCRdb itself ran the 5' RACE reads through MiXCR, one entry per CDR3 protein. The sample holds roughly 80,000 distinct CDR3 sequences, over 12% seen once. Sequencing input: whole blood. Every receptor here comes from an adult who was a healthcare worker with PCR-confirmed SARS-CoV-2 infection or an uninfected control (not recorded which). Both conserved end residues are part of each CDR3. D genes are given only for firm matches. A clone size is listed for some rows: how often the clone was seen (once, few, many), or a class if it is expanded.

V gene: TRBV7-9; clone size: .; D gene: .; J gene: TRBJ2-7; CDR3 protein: CASSTGQSYEQYF; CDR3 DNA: TGTGCCAGCAGCACTGGACAAAGCTACGAGCAGTACTTC
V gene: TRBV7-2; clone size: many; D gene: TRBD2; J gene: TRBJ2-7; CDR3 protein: CASSLGFSGYEQYF; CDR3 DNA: TGTGCCAGCAGCTTAGGGTTTAGCGGGTACGAGCAGTACTTC
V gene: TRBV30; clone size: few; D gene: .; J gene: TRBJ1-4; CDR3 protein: CACEPRGPGREKLFF; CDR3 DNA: TGTGCCTGCGAACCCCGGGGCCCAGGTCGTGAAAAACTGTTTTTT
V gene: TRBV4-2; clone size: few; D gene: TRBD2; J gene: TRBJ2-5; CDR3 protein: CASSQALAGGPETQYF; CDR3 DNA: TGTGCCAGCAGCCAAGCTTTAGCGGGGGGGCCAGAGACCCAGTACTTC
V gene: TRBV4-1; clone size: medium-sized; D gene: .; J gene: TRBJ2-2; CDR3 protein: CASSQVDVGFNTGELFF; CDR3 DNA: TGCGCCAGCAGCCAAGTCGACGTGGGATTTAACACCGGGGAGCTGTTTTTT
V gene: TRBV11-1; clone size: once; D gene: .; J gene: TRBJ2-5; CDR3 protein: CASSFSSGTPDVF; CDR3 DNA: TGTGCCAGCAGCTTCTCATCCGGGACCCCCGATGTCTTC
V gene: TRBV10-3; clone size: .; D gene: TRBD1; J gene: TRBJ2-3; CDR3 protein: CAINGQGGTDTQYF; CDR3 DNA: TGTGCCATCAACGGACAGGGGGGCACAGATACGCAGTATTTT
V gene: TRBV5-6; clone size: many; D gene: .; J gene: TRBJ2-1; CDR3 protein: CASSRDNLRKGGSYNEQFF; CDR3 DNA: TGTGCCAGCAGCAGGGACAACCTCCGGAAGGGGGGCTCCTACAATGAGCAGTTCTTC
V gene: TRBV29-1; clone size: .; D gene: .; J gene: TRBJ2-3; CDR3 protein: CSGSRPNTDTQYF; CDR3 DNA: TGCAGCGGGAGTAGGCCCAACACAGATACGCAGTATTTT
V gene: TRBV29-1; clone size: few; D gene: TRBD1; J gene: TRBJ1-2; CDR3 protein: CSVEAVTGGDYGYTF; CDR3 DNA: TGCAGCGTTGAAGCGGTGACAGGGGGGGACTATGGCTACACCTTC
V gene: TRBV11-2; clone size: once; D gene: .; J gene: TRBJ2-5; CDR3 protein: CASSYLSRQRNPQETQYF; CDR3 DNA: TGTGCCAGCAGCTACCTGAGTCGCCAGAGAAACCCCCAGGAGACCCAGTACTTC
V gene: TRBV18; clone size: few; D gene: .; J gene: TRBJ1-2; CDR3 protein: CASSPAGPYGYTF; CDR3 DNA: TGTGCCAGCTCACCTGCCGGACCCTATGGCTACACCTTC
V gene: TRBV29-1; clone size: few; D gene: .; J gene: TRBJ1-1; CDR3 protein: CSAQIGGEYTEAFF; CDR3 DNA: TGCAGCGCCCAAATCGGGGGGGAATACACTGAAGCTTTCTTT
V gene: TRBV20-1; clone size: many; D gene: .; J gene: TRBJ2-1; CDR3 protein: CSANSNNEQFF; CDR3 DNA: TGCAGTGCTAATTCCAACAATGAGCAGTTCTTC